This T cell receptor (beta chain) was retrieved from a study of beta chain features in type 1 diabetes (dated by TCRdb to the late 2010s). Regarding the research as a whole: No differences in mean age, gender distribution, total cell number or subset yield were found between patients and healthy donors. A total of roughly 99,000,000 sorted cells were examined across all samples, and the number of cells per subset was strongly correlated with RNA yield. Whereas all 30 or so donors provided naive and central memory subsets, regulatory and stem cell-like memory subsets were isolated from just 8 patients and roughly 8 healthy donors. The study compared TCRB repertoires of sorted circulating CD4+ T cell subsets between recently diagnosed type 1 diabetes patients and matched healthy donors. Results and caveats for the whole study, not just this receptor: In all four CD4+ subsets, TCRB CDR3 length was moderately but significantly shorter in type 1 diabetes patients. Naive, central memory and regulatory TCRB repertoires appeared more similar among patients than among healthy donors. Shorter templates might be favored by PCR, yet because patient and control samples were amplified and corrected together, any such skew would affect both groups equally. Because the HLA sub-analyses included only small numbers of individuals, any influence of HLA type on TCRB rearrangement was left unresolved. Fewer insertions and more nucleotide deletions at VDJ recombination sites were observed in patients with type 1 diabetes, implying thymic rearrangement abnormalities. Because cDNA was sequenced instead of genomic DNA, highly expressing activated cells could be over-represented, though the groups showed no difference in activation or CD3 levels.

From each donor, a single peripheral blood sample of about 100 mL on average was drawn into heparinised tubes. Using a panel that included CD45RO, CCR7, CD25, CD127, CD95 and CD27, naive, central memory, regulatory and stem cell-like memory CD4+ T cells were sorted on a BD FACSAria II. A purity above 98% was achieved for all sorted populations. Right away, PBMCs were isolated by Lymphoprep density gradient centrifugation and were stained directly, with no culture step. So that batch effects would be minimized, each experiment stained and sorted samples in pairs, pairing one healthy donor with one patient. Counted from cysteine to phenylalanine, this CDR3 has 16 amino acids. The DNA shown is the 48-base CDR3, in frame from base 1. For CDR1 and CDR2, the germline V gene (reference sequence) lists SGHNT and YYREEE. V is pared back by 4 bases and J by 0 bases, with 14 bases lying between the germline termini.

The entire isolated RNA was reverse transcribed using the High Capacity cDNA Reverse Transcription Kit, and thus expressed TCRB transcripts were sequenced. Naive, central memory and regulatory T cell samples underwent deep immunoSEQ sequencing, averaging about 3.57 million total reads per sample. Sorted cells were lysed in RLT buffer and RNA was extracted with DNase-treated RNeasy Micro or Mini kits, depending on cell number. To prevent cross-contamination, each cell subset was processed individually, whereas patient and healthy donor samples were processed jointly. Using the immunoSEQ multiplex PCR, TCRB sequences were amplified from cDNA into 87-bp fragments spanning the CDR3 region. The amplicons were sequenced using the Illumina HiSeq platform. The study's own analysis went as follows. Synthetic template baselines were used to correct PCR bias computationally, reads within Hamming distance 2 were collapsed, and singletons that could not be merged were discarded. Reads were aligned to IMGT to assign V, D and J genes, CDR3 length, and insertions or deletions at six rearrangement sites. Within each subset, clonotype counts were normalized to the number of sorted cells before true diversity and Gini coefficients were calculated with the tcR R package. Repertoire sharing was quantified using the overlap coefficient calculated on TCRB nucleotide sequences. Out-of-frame TCRB sequences from naive cells were analyzed to stand in for the pre-selection repertoire. This is the immuneACCESS table as TCRdb keeps it, with only in-frame sequences that have V and J called. A part of the clones is gone; compared with another copy, unresolved V genes explain less than half, and the rest is unexplained. V and J calls and clone size are given by that table; D and trimming were obtained from the DNA. The sample records 350,000 to 400,000 clones, about 14% of which are singletons. The leading ten clones occupy approximately 0.019% of the sample.

The table lists this clone with a few counts. Its antigen target is currently unknown. No quality values exist for individual bases; no much larger clone is one base distant. This receptor chain uses TRBV5-4 and TRBJ2-1; the best D guess is TRBD2, with 5 bases matching. This receptor was taken from a woman aged 18-29 years in good health. The sample was naive CD4+ T cells from blood. The cell subset or site label of this sample denotes: true naive CD4+ T cells. The CDR3 reads CASSPGRGSSYNEQFF. The DNA sequence is TGTGCCAGCAGCCCAGGACGGGGTAGCTCCTACAATGAGCAGTTCTTC. Joined to the reference TRBV5-4 and TRBJ2-1 proteins, this CDR3 gives the full variable domain: ETGVTQSPTHLIKTRGQQVTLRCSSQSGHNTVSWYQQALGQGPQFIFQYYREEENGRGNFPPRFSGLQFPNYSSELNVNALELDDSALYLCASSPGRGSSYNEQFFGPGTRLTVL.